This T cell receptor beta chain was retrieved from a study of breast tumors, draining lymph nodes, adjacent tissues. TCRdb reprocessed the multiplex PCR reads with MiXCR, giving one entry per CDR3 protein. This sample has some 14,000 distinct CDR3 sequences; roughly 60% occur once, and the top ten carry about half. Study-level results: Luminal-like breast cancer showed significantly greater tumor-nontumor repertoire similarity than basal-like breast cancer did. Tumor T cell lymph node origin was a supported hypothesis, not proven.

Germline CDR1 is SGHTA and CDR2 is FQGNSA. V shed 5 bases, J shed 6 bases, and the junction held 3 bases outside the gene matches. The CDR3 runs 15 residues. This clonotype ranks as large (0.1 to 1%). The antigen remains undetermined. The origin of this receptor is a female donor with breast cancer. Some clones in this sample may be carry-over from other donors' samples. Sequenced: tumor-adjacent breast tissue. This chain uses TRBV7-2 with TRBJ2-1; the match to TRBD2 covers 14 bases. This CDR3 reads CASSPGLAGGNEQFF. The CDR3 DNA reads as TGTGCCAGCAGCCCCGGACTAGCGGGGGGCAATGAGCAGTTCTTC. Using reference TRBV7-2 and TRBJ2-1 for the parts outside the CDR3, the full variable domain is GAGVSQSPSNKVTEKGKDVELRCDPISGHTALYWYRQSLGQGLEFLIYFQGNSAPDKSGLPSDRFSAERTGGSVSTLTIQRTQQEDSAVYLCASSPGLAGGNEQFFGPGTRLTVL.